Following are 6 T cell receptor beta chains from one sample sequenced in a study of cytomegalovirus exposure and HLA in healthy donors. In the PCR, 60 Vbeta and 13 Jbeta primers were used. Assay used: immunoSEQ multiplex PCR; TCRdb lists only in-frame clones, some missing. The sample includes 150,000 to 250,000 clones, 79% of them seen just once. Sequenced sample: PBMCs. Receptors originate from a girl aged 5-17 years in good health and CMV-seropositive.

The genes are TRBV30 and TRBJ1-5, with D perhaps TRBD1 (5 bases). The germline V and J ends were trimmed by 4 bases and 4 bases, with 11 bases remaining between them. Germline loops: CDR1 GTSNPN, CDR2 SVGIG (reference sequence). The CDR3 is 13 residues long. The CDR3 reads CAWTYGGNQPQHF. The CDR3 nucleotides are TGTGCCTGGACCTACGGGGGGAATCAGCCCCAGCATTTT.

V and J are TRBV10-3 and TRBJ1-6; the D is unclear. The CDR3 is made up of 14 amino acids. V was shortened by 6 bases and J by 7 bases, with 13 bases between the two germline ends. The germline V gene encodes CDR1 ENHRY and CDR2 SYGVKD. In DNA, the CDR3 is TGTGCCATCAGGTCGGGTACTGGAAATTCACCCCTCCACTTT. This encodes CAIRSGTGNSPLHF.

This clone was counted once. This chain links TRBV11-2 with TRBJ2-5, with D tentatively TRBD2 (5 bases). Germline V gene sequence: CDR1 SGHAT, CDR2 FQNNGV. CDR3 length: 11 amino acids. Trimming removed 6 bases at V and 4 bases at J, with 6 bases between. CDR3: CASRLVETQYF. The CDR3 DNA is TGTGCCAGCAGACTAGTAGAGACCCAGTACTTC.

The chain uses TRBV5-5 and TRBJ2-7; 9 nucleotides align to TRBD2. The trim removed 3 bases at V and 3 bases at J, leaving 10 bases unmatched. In germline, CDR1 is SGHKS, CDR2 YYEKEE (reference sequence). CDR3 length equals 16 residues. In DNA form, the CDR3 reads TGTGCCAGCAGCTGGGAGGGCGTAGCGGGGGACTACGAGCAGTACTTC. Its protein is CASSWEGVAGDYEQYF.

The gene calls are TRBV5-1 and TRBJ2-3; D unresolved. V was shortened by 7 bases and J by 4 bases, with 16 bases between the two germline ends. Germline V lookup: CDR1 SGHRS, CDR2 YFSETQ. The CDR3 runs to 14 residues. Here the CDR3 reads CASENPSGSDTQYF. The CDR3 DNA follows: TGCGCCAGCGAAAACCCTAGTGGGTCAGATACGCAGTATTTT.

The chain couples TRBV18 to TRBJ1-1; D gene ambiguous. V was cut by 1 base and J by 3 bases, with 18 bases left in between. The germline gives CDR1 KGHSH, CDR2 LQKENI. The CDR3 is 17 residues long. The CDR3 loop reads CASSPLGPGRLDTEAFF. CDR3 sequence (DNA): TGTGCCAGCTCACCACTAGGCCCGGGAAGGCTGGACACTGAAGCTTTCTTT.